This T cell receptor beta chain derives from a study of post-analysis software for immune sequencing data. The overall study: Progressive-relapsing, secondary progressive and relapsing-remitting multiple sclerosis were among the disease courses included. Study conclusions and caveats: Significantly lower normalized Chao1 diversity was found in patients with multiple sclerosis relative to controls. Pronounced co-clustering by F measure was evident among identically batched samples. Roughly five TRBV segments appeared more often in patients than in controls, and TRBV5-6, TRBV5-1 and TRBV20-1 were among these.

This CDR3 contains 13 residues. Deletions cut 0 bases from V and 6 bases from J, with 9 bases between. Per the germline V gene, CDR1 is SGDLS and CDR2 is YYNGEE. Unique molecular identifiers tagged the TCR beta cDNA libraries. From approximately 0.95 to 9.8 million T cells, about 500,000 cDNA molecules were obtained. TCRdb re-called the PCR reads with MiXCR, one entry per CDR3 protein. The top ten hold more than 4% of the sample, which has a few hundred thousand distinct CDR3 sequences, 35% to 45% seen once. This clonotype was detected once. Its antigen is as yet unknown. Sample: blood. This TCR was sampled from a girl under 18 with multiple sclerosis. This chain joins TRBV9 and TRBJ1-1; possibly TRBD1 for D (6 bases). The CDR3 here is CASSVGQGPEAFF. Here the CDR3 DNA reads TGTGCCAGCAGCGTAGGGCAGGGGCCTGAAGCTTTCTTT.